Listed below are T cell receptor beta chains from one sample, sequenced in a study of beta chain features in type 1 diabetes. Using immunoSEQ multiplex PCR, the repertoire was profiled, and TCRdb retains in-frame clones only, with some absent. Altogether under 350,000 clones are present, about 7.8% being singletons, with the ten largest covering approximately 0.93%. Sequenced: central memory CD4+ T cells from blood. The source is a young woman in good health. Each CDR3 is given with its conserved first and last residue. The D gene is left open where the match is weak.

d_call v_call cdr3_aa
. TRBV27 CASSPRVGELFF
. TRBV2 CASSELGAGNTIYF
. TRBV29-1 CSVSGYTYNEQFF
. TRBV11-1 CASSLGMSDYGYTF
. TRBV5-1 CASSLVAGAKNIQYF
. TRBV21-1 CASSNRPYGACGYTF
TRBD1 TRBV27 CASSRGFNYGYTF
. TRBV5-1 CASSPTQETQYF
. TRBV5-6 CASSPFFSAEETQYF
. TRBV5-1 CASTPQGGFQETQYF
TRBD1 TRBV5-4 CASSLDRDRGYTF
. TRBV15 CATSREGGGNQPQHF
TRBD1 TRBV7-2 CASSLDFTGQQAF
. TRBV7-9 CASSPGSSYYNEQFF
. TRBV27 CASTSYTDTQYF
TRBD2 TRBV29-1 CSVWTSGRADEQFF
TRBD2 TRBV5-1 CASSLGLAGADEQFF
. TRBV6-5 CASSSSARVSTDTQYF
TRBD1 TRBV7-9 CASSLLRDRVRYGYTF
. TRBV29-1 CSVVSESYEQYF
. TRBV11-2 CASSPHGGGLNEQFF
. TRBV4-3 CASSQEWGTVGRALHF
. TRBV5-1 CASRLPGLNTGELFF
. TRBV7-9 CASSFDPEELFF
. TRBV6-1 CASGDWGQETQYF
. TRBV9 CASSVVTEAMNTEAFF
TRBD2 TRBV29-1 CSVGRYEQFF
TRBD2 TRBV11-2 CASSLTSGSTQYF
TRBD1 TRBV11-2 CASSTRTGMDEQFF
. TRBV4-3 CASSQLGVTNYGYTF
. TRBV7-9 CASSLAGQNNEQFF
. TRBV29-1 CSVATGTHSTDTQYF
. TRBV9 CASSRSGANVLTF
. TRBV4-1 CASSQVLGDRTEAFF
TRBD1 TRBV14 CASSQGQGITGELFF
. TRBV20-1 CSASGYNEQFF
. TRBV28 CATIPGARDTQYF
. TRBV27 CASSPSNRAYGYTF
TRBD1 TRBV28 CASSKRQGWVETQYF
. TRBV9 CASSVEGWGTSTDTQYF
. TRBV6-6 CASSGTYYEQYF
. TRBV5-1 CASSLESASEAFF
. TRBV25-1 CASSGGIRETQYF
. TRBV7-9 CASSSAGSNQPQHF
. TRBV19 CASSKGRDSGANVLTF
. TRBV5-1 CASSLAKLANRAGSTDTQYF
. TRBV11-3 CASSLRKETQYF
. TRBV7-9 CASSLSGRTKTQYF
. TRBV11-2 CASSLGLNFLGNTIYF
. TRBV7-9 CATGRGSGANVLTF
. TRBV30 CAWSVLETQYF
. TRBV5-1 CASSPDNRNYGYTF